Listed below are T cell receptor beta chains from one sample, sequenced in a study of T cell changes during pregnancy in multiple sclerosis. The table came from immunoSEQ multiplex PCR; TCRdb's copy has only in-frame clones and leaves some out. This sample has about 100,000 clones; roughly 90% occur once, and the top ten carry about 1.8%. Source: peripheral blood, taken after pregnancy. All receptors come from a female donor with multiple sclerosis, enrolled in a pregnancy study. Each CDR3 is given with its conserved first and last residue. Clone size is given for some rows only: seen once, a few or many times, or a class if the clone is expanded.

v_call: TRBV28; clone_size: once; j_call: TRBJ2-7; cdr3_aa: CASSLAGGGPRHEQYF
v_call: TRBV5-6; clone_size: NA; j_call: TRBJ2-7; cdr3_aa: CASSGSRGGEQYF
v_call: TRBV30; clone_size: NA; j_call: TRBJ2-5; cdr3_aa: CAWTRDPGQETQYF
v_call: TRBV5-6; clone_size: NA; j_call: TRBJ1-1; cdr3_aa: CASSLDGVRGFGTEAFF
v_call: TRBV29-1; clone_size: NA; j_call: TRBJ2-7; cdr3_aa: CSVTESYEQYF
v_call: TRBV5-1; clone_size: NA; j_call: TRBJ1-1; cdr3_aa: CASSGQLNTEAFF
v_call: TRBV14; clone_size: NA; j_call: TRBJ1-2; cdr3_aa: CASSPGQGKWGYTF
v_call: TRBV30; clone_size: NA; j_call: TRBJ2-7; cdr3_aa: CAWSTGYWTAYEQYF
v_call: TRBV7-2; clone_size: NA; j_call: TRBJ2-6; cdr3_aa: CASSLAPGISGANVLTF
v_call: TRBV2; clone_size: NA; j_call: TRBJ2-3; cdr3_aa: CASSEKGLWTQYF
v_call: TRBV5-1; clone_size: NA; j_call: TRBJ2-7; cdr3_aa: CASSLWDSPSYEQYF
v_call: TRBV7-9; clone_size: NA; j_call: TRBJ2-2; cdr3_aa: CASSPRGLVRTGELFF
v_call: TRBV28; clone_size: few; j_call: TRBJ2-5; cdr3_aa: CASRGTRETQYF
v_call: TRBV19; clone_size: NA; j_call: TRBJ2-1; cdr3_aa: CASSIVAGTGYNEQFF
v_call: TRBV4-3; clone_size: NA; j_call: TRBJ2-7; cdr3_aa: CASDPGTGIYEQYF
v_call: TRBV18; clone_size: NA; j_call: TRBJ1-1; cdr3_aa: CASSIGGMNTEAFF
v_call: TRBV6-5; clone_size: NA; j_call: TRBJ1-6; cdr3_aa: CASTTRENGNSPLHF
v_call: TRBV27; clone_size: NA; j_call: TRBJ1-1; cdr3_aa: CASSFSRGDTEAFF
v_call: TRBV11-3; clone_size: NA; j_call: TRBJ2-2; cdr3_aa: CASSSRGGGGTNTGELFF
v_call: TRBV19; clone_size: NA; j_call: TRBJ2-3; cdr3_aa: CASSIGTSGGPSTDTQYF
v_call: TRBV5-4; clone_size: NA; j_call: TRBJ1-3; cdr3_aa: CASSFGGATGNTIYF
v_call: TRBV4-1; clone_size: once; j_call: TRBJ1-1; cdr3_aa: CASSQSPGRQGAGTEAFF
v_call: TRBV18; clone_size: NA; j_call: TRBJ1-6; cdr3_aa: CASSPQQGDSPLHF
v_call: TRBV5-4; clone_size: NA; j_call: TRBJ2-1; cdr3_aa: CASTPSAVENNEQFF
v_call: TRBV9; clone_size: NA; j_call: TRBJ2-1; cdr3_aa: CASSASEGNSYNEQFF
v_call: TRBV28; clone_size: NA; j_call: TRBJ2-1; cdr3_aa: CASRLTGAEQFF
v_call: TRBV5-1; clone_size: NA; j_call: TRBJ2-2; cdr3_aa: CASSLGLVGTGELFF
v_call: TRBV5-6; clone_size: NA; j_call: TRBJ2-7; cdr3_aa: CASSLGTGAYEQYF
v_call: TRBV4-3; clone_size: once; j_call: TRBJ1-2; cdr3_aa: CASSQDSSGSGYGYTF
v_call: TRBV18; clone_size: NA; j_call: TRBJ2-3; cdr3_aa: CASSPLAVVEDTQYF
v_call: TRBV5-6; clone_size: NA; j_call: TRBJ2-7; cdr3_aa: CASSERTGFSYEQYF
v_call: TRBV5-4; clone_size: NA; j_call: TRBJ2-1; cdr3_aa: CASSISGRRVGEQFF
v_call: TRBV5-1; clone_size: NA; j_call: TRBJ2-1; cdr3_aa: CASSTRLAGENLNEQFF
v_call: TRBV4-3; clone_size: NA; j_call: TRBJ2-7; cdr3_aa: CASSQGEKEYEQYF
v_call: TRBV2; clone_size: NA; j_call: TRBJ1-4; cdr3_aa: CASSERQYTEKLFF
v_call: TRBV7-8; clone_size: NA; j_call: TRBJ2-2; cdr3_aa: CASDNGRIGTGELFF
v_call: TRBV6-5; clone_size: NA; j_call: TRBJ1-3; cdr3_aa: CASSLLSNSGNTIYF
v_call: TRBV6-1; clone_size: NA; j_call: TRBJ2-7; cdr3_aa: CASNPTVSYEQYF
v_call: TRBV2; clone_size: NA; j_call: TRBJ2-1; cdr3_aa: CASSEFGREFF
v_call: TRBV5-6; clone_size: NA; j_call: TRBJ1-1; cdr3_aa: CASSPGIRGNTEAFF
v_call: TRBV14; clone_size: NA; j_call: TRBJ1-6; cdr3_aa: CASGWSSYNSPLHF
v_call: TRBV19; clone_size: NA; j_call: TRBJ1-3; cdr3_aa: CASSPGQGTGNTIYF
v_call: TRBV4-1; clone_size: NA; j_call: TRBJ1-3; cdr3_aa: CASSQEGQGMPDTIYF
v_call: TRBV28; clone_size: NA; j_call: TRBJ1-3; cdr3_aa: CASSRRKGKDGNTIYF
v_call: TRBV29-1; clone_size: once; j_call: TRBJ2-1; cdr3_aa: CSVGQGARVGEQFF
v_call: TRBV2; clone_size: NA; j_call: TRBJ2-1; cdr3_aa: CASSEGRTRVIEQFF
v_call: TRBV7-8; clone_size: NA; j_call: TRBJ2-7; cdr3_aa: CASSLALAGVSYEQYF
v_call: TRBV5-1; clone_size: NA; j_call: TRBJ2-1; cdr3_aa: CASSPFGRGAYNEQFF